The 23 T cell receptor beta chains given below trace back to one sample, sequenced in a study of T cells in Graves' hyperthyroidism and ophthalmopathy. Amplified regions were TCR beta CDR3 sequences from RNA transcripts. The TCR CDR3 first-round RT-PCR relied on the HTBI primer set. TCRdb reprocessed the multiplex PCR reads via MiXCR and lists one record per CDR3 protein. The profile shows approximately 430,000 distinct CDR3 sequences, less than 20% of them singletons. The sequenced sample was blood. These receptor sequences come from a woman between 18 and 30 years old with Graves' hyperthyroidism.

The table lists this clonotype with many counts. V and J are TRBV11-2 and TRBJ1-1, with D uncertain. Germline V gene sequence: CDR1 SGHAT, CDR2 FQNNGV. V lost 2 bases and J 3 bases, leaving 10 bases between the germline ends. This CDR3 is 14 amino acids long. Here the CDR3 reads CASSLTTGDTEAFF. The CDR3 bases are TGTGCCAGCAGCTTAACTACCGGGGACACTGAAGCTTTCTTT.

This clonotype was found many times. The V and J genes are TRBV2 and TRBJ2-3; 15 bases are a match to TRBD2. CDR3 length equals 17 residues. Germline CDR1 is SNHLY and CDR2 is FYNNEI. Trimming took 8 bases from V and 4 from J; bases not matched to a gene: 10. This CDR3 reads CASHRGLAGGLADTQYF. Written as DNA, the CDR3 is TGTGCCAGCCATCGGGGACTAGCGGGAGGTCTGGCAGATACGCAGTATTTT.

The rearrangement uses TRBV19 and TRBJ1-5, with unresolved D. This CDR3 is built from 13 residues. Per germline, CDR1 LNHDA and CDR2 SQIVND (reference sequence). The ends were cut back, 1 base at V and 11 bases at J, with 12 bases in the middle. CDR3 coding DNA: TGTGCCAGTAGTATAGGCCCTGTGGGTGCCCAGCATTTT. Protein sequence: CASSIGPVGAQHF.

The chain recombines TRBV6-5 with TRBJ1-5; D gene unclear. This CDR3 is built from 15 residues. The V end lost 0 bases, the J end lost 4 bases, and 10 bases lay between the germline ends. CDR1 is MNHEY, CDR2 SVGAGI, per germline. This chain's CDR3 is CASSYSFTANQPQHF. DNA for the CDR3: TGTGCCAGCAGTTACTCGTTCACAGCAAATCAGCCCCAGCATTTT.

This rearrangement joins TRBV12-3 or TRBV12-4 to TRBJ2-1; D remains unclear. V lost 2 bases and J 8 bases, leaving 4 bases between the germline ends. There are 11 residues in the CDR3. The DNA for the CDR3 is TGTGCCAGCAGTTTATCGGATGAGCAGTTCTTC. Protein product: CASSLSDEQFF.

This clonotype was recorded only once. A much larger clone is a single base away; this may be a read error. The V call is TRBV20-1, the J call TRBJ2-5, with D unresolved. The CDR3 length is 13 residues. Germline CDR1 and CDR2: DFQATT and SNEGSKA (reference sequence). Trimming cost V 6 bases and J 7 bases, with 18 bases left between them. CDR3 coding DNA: TGCAGTGCAGATAGGATGGCTGAAGGGACCCAGTACTTC. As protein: CSADRMAEGTQYF.

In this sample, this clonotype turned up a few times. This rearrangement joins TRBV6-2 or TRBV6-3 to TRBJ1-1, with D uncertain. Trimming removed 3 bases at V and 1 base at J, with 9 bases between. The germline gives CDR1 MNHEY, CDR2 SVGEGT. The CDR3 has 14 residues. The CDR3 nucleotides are TGTGCCAGCAGTTATTTAGCGGGGAACACTGAAGCTTTCTTT. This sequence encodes CASSYLAGNTEAFF.

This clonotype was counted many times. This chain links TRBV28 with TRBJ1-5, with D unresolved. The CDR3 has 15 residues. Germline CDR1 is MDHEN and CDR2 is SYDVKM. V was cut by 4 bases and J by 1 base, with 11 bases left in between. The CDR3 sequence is CASSSKMGSNQPQHF. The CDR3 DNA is TGTGCCAGCAGTTCTAAGATGGGAAGCAATCAGCCCCAGCATTTT.

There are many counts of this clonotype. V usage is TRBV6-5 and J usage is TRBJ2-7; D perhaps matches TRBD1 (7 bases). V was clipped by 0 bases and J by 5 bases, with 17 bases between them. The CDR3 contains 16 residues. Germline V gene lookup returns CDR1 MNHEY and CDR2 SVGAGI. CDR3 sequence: CASSYSMEGARNEQYF. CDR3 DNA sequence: TGTGCCAGCAGTTACTCGATGGAGGGGGCGAGAAACGAGCAGTACTTC.

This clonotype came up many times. The CDR3 spells CASSLNGVNEQFF. CDR3 DNA sequence: TGTGCCAGCAGCTTGAATGGGGTCAATGAGCAGTTCTTC. The rearrangement uses TRBV7-9 and TRBJ2-1; no definite D call. The V end was cut by 3 bases, the J end by 6 bases, with 9 bases between. The CDR3 extends over 13 amino acids. Germline V gives CDR1 SEHNR, CDR2 FQNEAQ (reference sequence).

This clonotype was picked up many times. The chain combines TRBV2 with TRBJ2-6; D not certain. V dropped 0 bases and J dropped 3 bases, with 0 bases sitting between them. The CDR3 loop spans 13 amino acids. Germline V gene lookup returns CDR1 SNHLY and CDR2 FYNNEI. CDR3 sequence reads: CASSEAGANVLTF. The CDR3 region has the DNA TGTGCCAGCAGTGAAGCTGGGGCCAACGTCCTGACTTTC.

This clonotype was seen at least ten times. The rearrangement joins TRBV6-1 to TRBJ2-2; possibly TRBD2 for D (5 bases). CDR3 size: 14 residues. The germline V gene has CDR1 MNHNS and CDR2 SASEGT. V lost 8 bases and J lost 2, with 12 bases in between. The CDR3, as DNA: TGTGCCAGCGGGGTCGGGGTAAACACCGGGGAGCTGTTTTTT. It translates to CASGVGVNTGELFF.

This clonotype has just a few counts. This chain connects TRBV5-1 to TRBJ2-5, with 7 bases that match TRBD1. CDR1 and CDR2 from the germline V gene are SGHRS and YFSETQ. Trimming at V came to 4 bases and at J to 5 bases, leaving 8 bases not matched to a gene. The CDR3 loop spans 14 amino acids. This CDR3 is CASSLTGWLETQYF. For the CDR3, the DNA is TGCGCCAGCAGCCTGACAGGGTGGCTGGAGACCCAGTACTTC.

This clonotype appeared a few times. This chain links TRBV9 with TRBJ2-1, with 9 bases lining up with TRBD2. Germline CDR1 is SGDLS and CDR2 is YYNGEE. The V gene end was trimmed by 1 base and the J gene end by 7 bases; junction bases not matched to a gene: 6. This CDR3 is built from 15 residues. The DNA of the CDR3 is TGTGCCAGCAGCGTACTGGGCGGGGGGGCGAATGAGCAGTTCTTC. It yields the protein CASSVLGGGANEQFF.

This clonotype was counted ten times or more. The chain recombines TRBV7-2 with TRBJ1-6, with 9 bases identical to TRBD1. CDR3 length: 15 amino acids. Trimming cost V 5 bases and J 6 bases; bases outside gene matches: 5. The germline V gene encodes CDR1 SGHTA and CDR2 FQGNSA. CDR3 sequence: CASSVQGAVNSPLHF. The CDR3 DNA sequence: TGTGCCAGCAGCGTACAGGGGGCGGTTAATTCACCCCTCCACTTT.

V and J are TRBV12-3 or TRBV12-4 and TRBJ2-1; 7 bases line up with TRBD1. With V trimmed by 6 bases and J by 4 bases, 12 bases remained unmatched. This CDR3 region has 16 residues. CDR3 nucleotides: TGTGCCAGCAGGGCTACAGGGGCTGAAAATTACAATGAGCAGTTCTTC. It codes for CASRATGAENYNEQFF.

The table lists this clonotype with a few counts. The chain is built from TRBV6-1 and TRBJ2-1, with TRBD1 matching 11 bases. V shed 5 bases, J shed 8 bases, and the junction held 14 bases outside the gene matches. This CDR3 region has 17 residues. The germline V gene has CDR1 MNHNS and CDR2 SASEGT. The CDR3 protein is CASSLASPGQGGDEQFF. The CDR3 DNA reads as TGTGCCAGCAGTCTGGCGTCGCCGGGACAGGGGGGCGATGAGCAGTTCTTC.

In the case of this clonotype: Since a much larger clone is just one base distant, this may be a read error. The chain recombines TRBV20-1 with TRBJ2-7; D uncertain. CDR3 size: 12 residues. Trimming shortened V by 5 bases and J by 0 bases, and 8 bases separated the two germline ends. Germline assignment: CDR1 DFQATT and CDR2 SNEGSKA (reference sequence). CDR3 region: CSAELSSYEQYF. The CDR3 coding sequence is TGCAGTGCTGAGCTGAGCTCCTACGAGCAGTACTTC.

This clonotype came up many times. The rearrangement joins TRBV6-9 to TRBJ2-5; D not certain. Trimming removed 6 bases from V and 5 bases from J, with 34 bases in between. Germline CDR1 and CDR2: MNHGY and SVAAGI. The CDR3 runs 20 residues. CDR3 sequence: CASSTTPRVSTRKDRETQYF. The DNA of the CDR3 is TGTGCCAGCAGCACCACCCCTAGGGTTTCCACCCGCAAAGACCGGGAGACCCAGTACTTC.

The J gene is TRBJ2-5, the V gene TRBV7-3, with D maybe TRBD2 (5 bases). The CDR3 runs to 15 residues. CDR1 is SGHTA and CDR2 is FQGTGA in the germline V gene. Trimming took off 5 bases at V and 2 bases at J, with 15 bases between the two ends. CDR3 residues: CASSPKGLAQETQYF. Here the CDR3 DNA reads TGTGCCAGCAGCCCAAAAGGGCTAGCACAAGAGACCCAGTACTTC.

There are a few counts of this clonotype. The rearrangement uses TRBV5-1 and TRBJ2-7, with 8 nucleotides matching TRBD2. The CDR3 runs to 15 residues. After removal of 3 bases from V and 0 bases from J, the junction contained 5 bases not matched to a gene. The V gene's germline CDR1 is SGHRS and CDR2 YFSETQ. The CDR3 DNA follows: TGCGCCAGCAGCTCGGCGGGAGGACCCTCCTACGAGCAGTACTTC. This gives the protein CASSSAGGPSYEQYF.

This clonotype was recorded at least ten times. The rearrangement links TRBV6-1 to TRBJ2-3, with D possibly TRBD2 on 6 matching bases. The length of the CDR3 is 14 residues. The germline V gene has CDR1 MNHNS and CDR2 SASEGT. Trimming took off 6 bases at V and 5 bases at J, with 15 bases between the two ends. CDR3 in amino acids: CASSALAGLDTQYF. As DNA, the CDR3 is TGTGCCAGCAGCGCCCTCGCGGGATTAGATACGCAGTATTTT.

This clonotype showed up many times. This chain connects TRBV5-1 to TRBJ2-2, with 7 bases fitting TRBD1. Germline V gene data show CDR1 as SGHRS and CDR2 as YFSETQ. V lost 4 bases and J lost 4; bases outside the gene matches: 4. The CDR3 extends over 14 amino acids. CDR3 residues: CASSPGTATGELFF. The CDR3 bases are TGCGCCAGCAGCCCAGGGACAGCCACCGGGGAGCTGTTTTTT.